This is a list of T cell receptor beta chains from one sample in a study of Tregs in tolerant kidney transplant recipients. Clones were read by immunoSEQ multiplex PCR, and TCRdb kept only the in-frame ones, dropping some. This sample has 40,000 to 50,000 clones, with approximately 89% found just once. The specimen comprised CD8+ T cells from blood (PBMCs), sampled 12 months after the transplant. The source of these receptors is a human patient who received a combined kidney and bone marrow transplant. Part of the T cell pool may stem from the graft donor. The CDR3 runs from the conserved cysteine through the conserved F or W. The order of the fields is clone size, V gene, CDR3 protein. A row's size may be missing; if present it is once, few, many or a size class.

- | TRBV4-3 | CASSRDRVHEQYF
- | TRBV5-4 | CASSLEHTSGGNEQFF
once | TRBV5-6 | CASSLTRDRVSEQYF
- | TRBV6-5 | CASSPRAIPYEQYF
- | TRBV11-2 | CASSPTGRGIVRTSGELFF
few | TRBV12-1 | CASSCGQGKETQYF
- | TRBV5-6 | CASRTGGGNTEAFF
once | TRBV27 | CASSLNGGETQYF
- | TRBV13 | CASSQDRGRNQPQHF
few | TRBV5-1 | CASSLGGGANEQFF